The next 23 T cell receptor beta chains were all read from a single sample in a study of blood T cell repertoires in COVID-19. Measured with immunoSEQ multiplex PCR; TCRdb has only the in-frame clones, and not every one. This table holds a few hundred thousand clones, 90% found once. What was sequenced was PBMCs or T cells enriched from blood (not recorded which). Receptors originate from a woman aged 18-29 years with acute COVID-19.

The gene calls are TRBV7-9 and TRBJ2-3, with 10 bases aligning to TRBD2. Germline V CDR1 and CDR2: SEHNR, FQNEAQ (reference sequence). The CDR3 has 15 amino acids. Trimming removed 2 bases from V and 7 bases from J; junction bases left unmatched: 6. CDR3 DNA sequence: TGTGCCAGCAGCTTACTAGCGGGAGTCGCCCATACGCAGTATTTT. This translates into CASSLLAGVAHTQYF.

The rearrangement links TRBV6-5 to TRBJ1-4; perhaps TRBD1 as D (6 bases). Germline V gene sequence: CDR1 MNHEY, CDR2 SVGAGI. V was shortened by 3 bases and J by 6 bases, with 14 bases between the two germline ends. The CDR3 extends over 15 amino acids. In DNA form, the CDR3 reads TGTGCCAGCAGTTATCAGGGGCCACGAGATGAAAAACTGTTTTTT. Translated: CASSYQGPRDEKLFF.

The rearrangement uses TRBV5-1 and TRBJ1-5; D perhaps matches TRBD1 (6 bases). Germline CDR1 is SGHRS and CDR2 is YFSETQ. The CDR3 extends over 15 amino acids. Trimming took off 7 bases at V and 0 bases at J, with 14 bases between the two ends. The CDR3 loop is CASRSGTNSNQPQHF. CDR3 coding DNA: TGCGCCAGCCGCTCCGGGACAAATAGCAATCAGCCCCAGCATTTT.

This chain uses TRBV3-1 (or the pseudogene TRBV3-2) with TRBJ2-5; D gene uncertain. This CDR3 comprises 16 residues. Per the germline V gene, CDR1 is LGHDT and CDR2 is YNNKEL (reference sequence). Trimming removed 0 bases from V and 4 bases from J, with 15 bases in between. This CDR3 reads CASSQEIVERGETQYF. In nucleotides, the CDR3 is TGTGCCAGCAGCCAAGAGATCGTGGAGCGAGGAGAGACCCAGTACTTC.

The rearrangement joins TRBV7-9 to TRBJ1-4; 7 bases fit TRBD1. Germline loops: CDR1 SEHNR, CDR2 FQNEAQ (reference sequence). J lost 0 bases, V lost 6 bases, and 10 bases had no gene match. The CDR3 is made up of 17 amino acids. The CDR3 spells CASSHNRDSATNEKLFF. The CDR3, as DNA: TGTGCCAGCAGTCATAATCGGGACAGTGCAACTAATGAAAAACTGTTTTTT.

The chain is built from TRBV18 and TRBJ1-4; unclear D gene. V gave up 0 bases and J gave up 8 bases, with 13 bases separating them. Germline loops: CDR1 KGHSH, CDR2 LQKENI. The CDR3 covers 15 residues. The CDR3 region is CASSPPVSTGEKLFF. Written as DNA, the CDR3 is TGTGCCAGCTCACCACCGGTGTCAACGGGGGAAAAACTGTTTTTT.

V and J are TRBV11-2 and TRBJ2-5, with unresolved D. Trimming cost V 5 bases and J 4 bases, with 17 bases left between them. Germline V gene lookup returns CDR1 SGHAT and CDR2 FQNNGV. This CDR3 has 15 amino acids. DNA for the CDR3: TGTGCCAGCAGCCCCCGTTGGCAGTTGGCAGAGACCCAGTACTTC. Its translation: CASSPRWQLAETQYF.

The chain is built from TRBV4-2 and TRBJ2-2; 9 bases match TRBD2. After removal of 1 base from V and 6 bases from J, the junction contained 12 bases not matched to a gene. There are 18 residues in the CDR3. Germline V gene lookup returns CDR1 LGHNA and CDR2 YNFKEQ. In nucleotides, the CDR3 is TGTGCCAGCAGCCAAGTTGGTAGCGGGAGTTCGGCAGCCGGGGAGCTGTTTTTT. Translated: CASSQVGSGSSAAGELFF.

The chain combines TRBV5-5 with TRBJ1-2; D unclear. Per germline, CDR1 SGHKS and CDR2 YYEKEE (reference sequence). This CDR3 is built from 15 residues. Trimming pared 0 bases from V and 6 bases from J, leaving 15 bases between. As DNA, the CDR3 is TGTGCCAGCAGCTTGGGTTGGGAGGCACTGGATGGCTACACCTTC. This translates into CASSLGWEALDGYTF.

The chain employs TRBV11-3 and TRBJ1-3; weak D call: TRBD1 (5 bases). CDR3 length equals 16 residues. CDR1 is SGHNT and CDR2 is YENEEA in the germline V gene. Trimming pared 5 bases from V and 0 bases from J, leaving 14 bases between. CDR3: CASSQAGPNSGNTIYF. In nucleotides, the CDR3 is TGTGCCAGCAGCCAGGCGGGACCTAACTCTGGAAACACCATATATTTT.

This clone occurred once. The chain carries TRBV11-1 and TRBJ2-7; 7 positions agree with TRBD2. The junction had 3 bases not matched to a gene; V was cut back by 1 base and J by 3 bases. The germline V gene has CDR1 SGHAT and CDR2 FQDESV (reference sequence). This CDR3 region has 14 residues. CDR3 residues: CASSLGASGYEQYF. CDR3 bases: TGTGCCAGCAGCTTAGGGGCTAGCGGCTACGAGCAGTACTTC.

CDR3 loop: CSVDSGTGGSRETQYF. The CDR3 DNA is TGCAGCGTGGACTCCGGGACAGGGGGCAGTCGGGAGACCCAGTACTTC. This chain uses TRBV29-1 with TRBJ2-5, with 12 bases fitting TRBD1. The J segment lost 5 bases and the V segment lost 6 bases, leaving 13 bases of the junction unmatched. The CDR3 consists of 16 residues. Germline V lookup: CDR1 SQVTM, CDR2 ANQGSEA.

The chain carries TRBV19 and TRBJ1-5, with D perhaps matching TRBD1 (5 bases). From germline, CDR1 is LNHDA and CDR2 SQIVND (reference sequence). The CDR3 sequence is 15 residues long. Trimming cost V 5 bases and J 2 bases, with 13 bases left between them. The CDR3 loop is CASSWEGVGNQPQHF. The CDR3 nucleotides are TGTGCCAGTAGTTGGGAAGGGGTGGGCAATCAGCCCCAGCATTTT.

This clone occurred once. The J gene is TRBJ1-1, the V gene TRBV10-3; no clear D gene. CDR1 and CDR2 from the germline V gene are ENHRY and SYGVKD. This CDR3 spans 13 amino acids. With 0 bases removed from V and 11 bases from J, the gap between germline ends came to 13 bases. CDR3 sequence: CAISESSQDSAFF. In DNA, the CDR3 is TGTGCCATCAGTGAGTCGTCTCAGGATTCGGCTTTCTTT.

DNA for the CDR3: TGTGCCAGCAGCCCTAAGCTGACTGGGACGGGAGAGGAAAAACTGTTTTTT. This sequence encodes CASSPKLTGTGEEKLFF. This chain connects TRBV4-2 to TRBJ1-4, with D possibly being TRBD1 (5 bases). The CDR3 loop spans 17 amino acids. V was clipped by 4 bases and J by 8 bases, with 23 bases between them. The germline V gene has CDR1 LGHNA and CDR2 YNFKEQ.

This clone was recorded only once. The chain joins TRBV9 to TRBJ2-1; 9 bases fit TRBD2. The germline gives CDR1 SGDLS, CDR2 YYNGEE. CDR3 length equals 18 residues. The V segment lost 1 base and the J segment 7 bases; nucleotides outside the gene matches: 15. The CDR3, as DNA: TGTGCCAGCAGCGTACGGGGTAGAGCGGGAGGAAGTTTTAATGAGCAGTTCTTC. It is translated as CASSVRGRAGGSFNEQFF.

The chain is built from TRBV9 and TRBJ1-2; no firm D call. From germline, CDR1 is SGDLS and CDR2 YYNGEE. The CDR3 is 14 amino acids. The V end lost 5 bases, the J end lost 1 base, and 12 bases lay between the germline ends. The CDR3: CASSPGGLNYGYTF. The CDR3, as DNA: TGTGCCAGCAGTCCCGGAGGACTTAACTATGGCTACACCTTC.

The count of this clone is one. The chain has TRBV28 and TRBJ2-4; D unclear. Germline V gene lookup returns CDR1 MDHEN and CDR2 SYDVKM. V lost 4 bases, J lost 4 bases, and 11 bases lay in between. This CDR3 has 14 amino acids. The CDR3 nucleotides read TGTGCCAGCAGTTCCCTCTGGCCTAAAAACATTCAGTACTTC. This codes for CASSSLWPKNIQYF.

The chain combines TRBV5-1 with TRBJ1-3, with a weak D call TRBD1 (6 bases). Trimming took 5 bases from V and 8 from J, leaving 17 bases between them. Germline CDR1 reads SGHRS; CDR2 reads YFSETQ. The length of the CDR3 is 14 residues. This CDR3 is CASRLQGPPDTIYF. In DNA form, the CDR3 reads TGCGCCAGCAGGCTACAGGGACCTCCGGACACCATATATTTT.

This sequence joins TRBV28 and TRBJ1-2; possibly TRBD1 for D (6 bases). The ends were cut back, 10 bases at V and 6 bases at J, with 24 bases in the middle. The CDR3 is 15 residues long. Germline loops: CDR1 MDHEN, CDR2 SYDVKM. DNA of the CDR3: TGTGCCATTCCCCAACCGGGAGGGGGTATCAATGGCTACACCTTC. Its protein product is CAIPQPGGGINGYTF.

This sequence joins TRBV19 and TRBJ2-5; 8 nucleotides align to TRBD1. Germline trimming cut 1 base from V and 5 bases from J; bases unmatched to any gene: 3. Germline V gene data show CDR1 as LNHDA and CDR2 as SQIVND (reference sequence). This CDR3 comprises 14 residues. CDR3 protein: CASSIAGGRETQYF. The CDR3 DNA follows: TGTGCCAGTAGTATAGCAGGGGGCCGGGAGACCCAGTACTTC.

The chain recombines TRBV5-1 with TRBJ2-5, with 12 bases aligning to TRBD2. This CDR3 spans 16 amino acids. From germline, CDR1 is SGHRS and CDR2 YFSETQ. V lost 4 bases and J lost 4; bases outside the gene matches: 8. Here the CDR3 reads CASSRWTSGEAETQYF. The CDR3 bases are TGCGCCAGCAGCCGATGGACTAGCGGGGAGGCAGAGACCCAGTACTTC. The entire variable domain, with the rest obtained from reference TRBV5-1 and TRBJ2-5, is as follows: KAGVTQTPRYLIKTRGQQVTLSCSPISGHRSVSWYQQTPGQGLQFLFEYFSETQRNKGNFPGRFSGRQFSNSRSEMNVSTLELGDSALYLCASSRWTSGEAETQYFGPGTRLLVL.

The chain carries TRBV7-9 and TRBJ2-1, with D maybe TRBD2 (5 bases). The CDR3 totals 15 residues. V was trimmed by 5 bases and J by 3 bases, leaving 14 bases between them. The germline V gene encodes CDR1 SEHNR and CDR2 FQNEAQ (reference sequence). The CDR3 is CASSPSRVGYNEQFF. CDR3 sequence (DNA): TGTGCCAGCAGCCCCTCGAGGGTTGGCTACAATGAGCAGTTCTTC.